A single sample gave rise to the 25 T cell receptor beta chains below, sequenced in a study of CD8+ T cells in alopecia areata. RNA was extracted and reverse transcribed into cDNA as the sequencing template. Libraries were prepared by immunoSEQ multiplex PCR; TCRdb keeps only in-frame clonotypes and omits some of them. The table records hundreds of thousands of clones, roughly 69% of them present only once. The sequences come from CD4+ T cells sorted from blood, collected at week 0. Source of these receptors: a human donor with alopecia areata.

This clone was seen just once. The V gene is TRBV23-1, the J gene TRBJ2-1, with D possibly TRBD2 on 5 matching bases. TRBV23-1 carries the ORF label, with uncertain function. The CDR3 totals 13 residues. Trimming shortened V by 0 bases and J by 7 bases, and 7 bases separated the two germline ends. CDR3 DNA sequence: TGCGCCAGCAGTCAATCGTCGGGAAATGAGCAGTTCTTC. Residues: CASSQSSGNEQFF.

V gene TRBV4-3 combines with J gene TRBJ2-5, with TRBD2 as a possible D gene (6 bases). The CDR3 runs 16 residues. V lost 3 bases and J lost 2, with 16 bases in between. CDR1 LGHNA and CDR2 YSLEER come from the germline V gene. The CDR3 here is CASSQQSPGGQETQYF. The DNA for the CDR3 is TGCGCCAGCAGCCAGCAGAGCCCCGGGGGTCAAGAGACCCAGTACTTC.

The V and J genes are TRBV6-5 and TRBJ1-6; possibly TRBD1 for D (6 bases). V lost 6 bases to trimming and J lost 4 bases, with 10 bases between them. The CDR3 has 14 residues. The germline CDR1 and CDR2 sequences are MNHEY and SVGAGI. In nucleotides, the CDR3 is TGTGCCAGCAGACGGACAGCGTATAATTCACCCCTCCACTTT. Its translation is CASRRTAYNSPLHF.

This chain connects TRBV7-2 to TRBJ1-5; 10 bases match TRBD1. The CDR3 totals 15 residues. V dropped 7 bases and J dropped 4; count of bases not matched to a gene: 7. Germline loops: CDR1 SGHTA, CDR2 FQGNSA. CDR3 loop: CASTMGDRGNQPQHF. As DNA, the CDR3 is TGTGCCAGCACCATGGGGGACAGGGGTAATCAGCCCCAGCATTTT. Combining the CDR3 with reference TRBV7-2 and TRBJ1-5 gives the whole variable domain GAGVSQSPSNKVTEKGKDVELRCDPISGHTALYWYRQSLGQGLEFLIYFQGNSAPDKSGLPSDRFSAERTGGSVSTLTIQRTQQEDSAVYLCASTMGDRGNQPQHFGDGTRLSIL.

CDR3 DNA: TGTGCCAGCAGCTACAACCTCCAGGGGAGGGACACTGAAGCTTTCTTT. This gives the protein CASSYNLQGRDTEAFF. This chain connects TRBV11-2 to TRBJ1-1, with a possible D match to TRBD1 (6 bases). CDR1 SGHAT and CDR2 FQNNGV come from the germline V gene. Trimming shortened V by 4 bases and J by 3 bases, and 18 bases separated the two germline ends. This CDR3 is 16 amino acids long.

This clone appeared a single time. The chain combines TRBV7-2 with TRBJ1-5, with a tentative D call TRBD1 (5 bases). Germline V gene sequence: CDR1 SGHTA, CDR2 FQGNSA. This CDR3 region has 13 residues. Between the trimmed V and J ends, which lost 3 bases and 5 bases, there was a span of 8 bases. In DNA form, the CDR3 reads TGTGCCAGCAGCTTGGAGGGACATCAGCCCCAGCATTTT. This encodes CASSLEGHQPQHF.

The chain's CDR3 is CASSVDSVYTEAFF. CDR3 coding DNA: TGTGCCAGCAGCGTAGATAGTGTTTACACTGAAGCTTTCTTT. The genes are TRBV9 and TRBJ1-1; D unclear. CDR3 length equals 14 residues. Trimming stripped 0 bases from V and 3 bases from J, with 9 bases between. CDR1 and CDR2 from the germline V gene are SGDLS and YYNGEE.

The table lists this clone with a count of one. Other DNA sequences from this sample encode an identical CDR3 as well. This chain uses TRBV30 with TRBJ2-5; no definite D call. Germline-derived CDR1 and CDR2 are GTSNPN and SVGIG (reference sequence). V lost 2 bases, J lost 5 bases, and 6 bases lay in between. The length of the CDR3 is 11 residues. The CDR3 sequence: CAWSLGETQYF. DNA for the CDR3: TGTGCCTGGAGTCTAGGGGAGACCCAGTACTTC.

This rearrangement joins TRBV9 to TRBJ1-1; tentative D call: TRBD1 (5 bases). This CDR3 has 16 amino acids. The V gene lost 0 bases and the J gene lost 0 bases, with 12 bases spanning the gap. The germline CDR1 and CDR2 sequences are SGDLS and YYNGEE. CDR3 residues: CASSVVRTGMNTEAFF. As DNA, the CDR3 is TGTGCCAGCAGCGTAGTTCGTACAGGAATGAACACTGAAGCTTTCTTT.

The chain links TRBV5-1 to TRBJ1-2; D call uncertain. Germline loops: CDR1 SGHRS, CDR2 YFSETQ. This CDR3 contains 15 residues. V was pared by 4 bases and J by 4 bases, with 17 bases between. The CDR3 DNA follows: TGCGCCAGCAGCGCGGGAACCAATTCGATCTATGGCTACACCTTC. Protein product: CASSAGTNSIYGYTF.

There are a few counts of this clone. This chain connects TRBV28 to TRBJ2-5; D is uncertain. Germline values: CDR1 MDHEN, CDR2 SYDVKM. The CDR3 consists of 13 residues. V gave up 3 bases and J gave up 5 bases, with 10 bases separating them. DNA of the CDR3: TGTGCCAGCAGTTTCCCCACCAGGGAGACCCAGTACTTC. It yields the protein CASSFPTRETQYF. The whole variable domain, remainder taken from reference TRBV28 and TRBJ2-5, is DVKVTQSSRYLVKRTGEKVFLECVQDMDHENMFWYRQDPGLGLRLIYFSYDVKMKEKGDIPEGYSVSREKKERFSLILESASTNQTSMYLCASSFPTRETQYFGPGTRLLVL.

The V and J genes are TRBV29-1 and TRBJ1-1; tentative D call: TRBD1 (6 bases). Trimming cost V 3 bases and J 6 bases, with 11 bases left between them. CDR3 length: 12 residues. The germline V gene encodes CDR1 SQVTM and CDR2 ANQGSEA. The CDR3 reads CSVDRGRAEAFF. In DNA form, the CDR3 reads TGCAGCGTTGACAGGGGTAGGGCTGAAGCTTTCTTT.

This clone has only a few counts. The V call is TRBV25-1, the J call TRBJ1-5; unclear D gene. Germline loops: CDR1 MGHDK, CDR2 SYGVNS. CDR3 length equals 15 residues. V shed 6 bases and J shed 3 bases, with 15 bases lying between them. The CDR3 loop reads CASSSGGLSNQPQHF. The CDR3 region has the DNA TGTGCCAGCAGCTCCGGAGGGCTTTCCAATCAGCCCCAGCATTTT. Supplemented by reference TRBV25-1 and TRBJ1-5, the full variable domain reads EADIYQTPRYLVIGTGKKITLECSQTMGHDKMYWYQQDPGMELHLIHYSYGVNSTEKGDLSSESTVSRIRTEHFPLTLESARPSHTSQYLCASSSGGLSNQPQHFGDGTRLSIL.

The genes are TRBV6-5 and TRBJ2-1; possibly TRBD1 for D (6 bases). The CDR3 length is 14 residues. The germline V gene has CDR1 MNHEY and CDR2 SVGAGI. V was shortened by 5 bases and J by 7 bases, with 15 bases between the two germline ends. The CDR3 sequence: CASSPQDSQNEQFF. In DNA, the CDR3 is TGTGCCAGCAGTCCCCAGGACAGCCAAAATGAGCAGTTCTTC.

DNA of the CDR3: TGTGCCAGCACCGGACAGGTGAATTCACCCCTCCACTTT. This translates into CASTGQVNSPLHF. This sequence joins TRBV2 and TRBJ1-6; 7 nucleotides match TRBD1. The J segment lost 7 bases and the V segment lost 7 bases, leaving 4 bases of the junction unmatched. From germline, CDR1 is SNHLY and CDR2 FYNNEI. This CDR3 comprises 13 residues.

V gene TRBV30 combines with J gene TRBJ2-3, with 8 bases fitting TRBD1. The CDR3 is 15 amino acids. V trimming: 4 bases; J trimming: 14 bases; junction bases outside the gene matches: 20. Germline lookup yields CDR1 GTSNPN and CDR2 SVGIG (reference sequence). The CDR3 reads CAWIGQGHYREEPYF. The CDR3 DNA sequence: TGTGCCTGGATAGGACAGGGCCATTATAGGGAAGAACCGTATTTT.

CDR3 coding DNA: TGTGCCAGCTCACCACCAAATGTCTTAGATGGCTACACCTTC. Protein sequence: CASSPPNVLDGYTF. This chain connects TRBV18 to TRBJ1-2; D not resolved. Deletions cut 0 bases from V and 6 bases from J, with 11 bases between. The germline V gene has CDR1 KGHSH and CDR2 LQKENI. The CDR3 is made up of 14 amino acids.

CDR3 coding DNA: TGTGCCAGCAGCTCCGCCCTTATAGCTTCTGGGGCCAACGTCCTGACTTTC. Translated, it gives CASSSALIASGANVLTF. The chain uses TRBV2 and TRBJ2-6, with D unclear. V gave up 6 bases and J gave up 1 base, with 16 bases separating them. The germline V gene encodes CDR1 SNHLY and CDR2 FYNNEI. The CDR3 has 17 amino acids.

The CDR3 nucleotides read TGTGCCTGGAGTTCAAGTCTATCACCCCTCCACTTT. This translates into CAWSSSLSPLHF. The chain links TRBV30 to TRBJ1-6, with D unclear. Germline CDR1 is GTSNPN and CDR2 is SVGIG (reference sequence). V was cut by 2 bases and J by 10 bases, with 9 bases left in between. There are 12 residues in the CDR3.

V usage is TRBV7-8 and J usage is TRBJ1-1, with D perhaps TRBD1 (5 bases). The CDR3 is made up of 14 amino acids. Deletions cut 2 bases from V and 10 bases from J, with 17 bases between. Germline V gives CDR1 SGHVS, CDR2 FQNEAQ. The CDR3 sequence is CASSLSGHGEGAFF. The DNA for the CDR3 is TGTGCCAGCAGCTTAAGTGGACATGGTGAAGGAGCTTTCTTT. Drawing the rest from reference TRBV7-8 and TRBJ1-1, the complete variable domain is GAGVSQSPRYKVAKRGQDVALRCDPISGHVSLFWYQQALGQGPEFLTYFQNEAQLDKSGLPSDRFFAERPEGSVSTLKIQRTQQEDSAVYLCASSLSGHGEGAFFGQGTRLTVV.

The CDR3 loop reads CASSIVNRDNEQFF. The CDR3 DNA reads as TGTGCCAGTAGTATAGTCAACAGAGACAATGAGCAGTTCTTC. The V and J genes are TRBV19 and TRBJ2-1; D unclear. Germline V gives CDR1 LNHDA, CDR2 SQIVND (reference sequence). Trimming took 1 base from V and 5 from J, leaving 9 bases between them. The CDR3 consists of 14 residues.

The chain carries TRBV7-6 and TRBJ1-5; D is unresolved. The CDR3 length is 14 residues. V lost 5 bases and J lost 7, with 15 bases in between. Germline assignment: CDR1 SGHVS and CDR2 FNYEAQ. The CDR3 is CASSPLALRQPQHF. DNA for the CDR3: TGTGCCAGCAGCCCGCTCGCCTTAAGGCAGCCCCAGCATTTT.

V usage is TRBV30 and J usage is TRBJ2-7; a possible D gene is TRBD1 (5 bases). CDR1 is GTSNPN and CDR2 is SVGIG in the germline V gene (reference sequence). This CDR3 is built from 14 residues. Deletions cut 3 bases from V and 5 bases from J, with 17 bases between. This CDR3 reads CAWSGRTPLNEQYF. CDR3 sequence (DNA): TGTGCCTGGAGCGGGCGGACACCACTCAACGAGCAGTACTTC.

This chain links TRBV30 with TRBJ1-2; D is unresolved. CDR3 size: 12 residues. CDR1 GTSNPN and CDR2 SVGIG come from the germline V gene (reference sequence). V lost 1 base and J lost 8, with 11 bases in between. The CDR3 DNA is TGTGCCTGGAGTGAGCTAGGGCCCGGCTACACCTTC. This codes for CAWSELGPGYTF. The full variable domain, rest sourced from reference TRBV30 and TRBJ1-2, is SQTIHQWPATLVQPVGSPLSLECTVEGTSNPNLYWYRQAAGRGLQLLFYSVGIGQISSEVPQNLSASRPQDRQFILSSKKLLLSDSGFYLCAWSELGPGYTFGSGTRLTVV.

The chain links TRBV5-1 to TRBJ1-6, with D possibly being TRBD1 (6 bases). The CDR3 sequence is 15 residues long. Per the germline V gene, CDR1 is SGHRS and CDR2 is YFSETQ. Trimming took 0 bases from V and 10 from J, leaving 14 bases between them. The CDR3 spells CASSLEINRDSPLHF. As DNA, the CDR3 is TGCGCCAGCAGCTTGGAGATAAACAGGGACTCACCCCTCCACTTT.